The present entry profiles one TCR beta chain with its context. The target antigen is unknown. Profiling relied on immunoSEQ multiplex PCR, and the TCRdb table lists in-frame clones only, not all of them. The repertoire holds some 100,000 clones, with about 91% as singletons. The data stem from a study of siplizumab effects on memory and regulatory T cells. J lost 7 bases, V lost 3 bases, and 14 bases had no gene match. This CDR3 has 18 amino acids. Germline CDR1 and CDR2: LNHDA and SQIVND (reference sequence). General study results and limits: Treg-derived clones made up an average of roughly 66% of mappable alloreactive CD4+ clones with siplizumab and 26.9% in controls.

The chain joins TRBV19 to TRBJ2-1; 11 bases align to TRBD2. The TCR was taken from a human donor in good health. The specimen sequenced was Tregs sorted from blood. The chain's CDR3 is CASSIPTLAGGPLNEQFF. The CDR3 DNA reads as TGTGCCAGTAGTATTCCGACTTTAGCGGGAGGGCCGTTAAATGAGCAGTTCTTC.